This T cell receptor beta chain was sequenced in a study of blood T cell repertoires in COVID-19 (dated by TCRdb to the early 2020s). About the full investigation: Samples from collaborators originated in the United States, Italy and Spain and spanned both the acute and convalescent phases of COVID-19. The prospective study material was composed of cDNA or gDNA derived from T cells, B-cell-depleted T cells, or PBMCs. The dataset comprised deeply sampled blood TCRbeta repertoires from subjects exposed to, actively infected with, or recovered from COVID-19. A freely available public database, intended as a resource for researchers studying the immune response to SARS-CoV-2, is where the repertoires were released. The samples were drawn from two sources: the first 160 participants of the ongoing ImmuneRACE study, and about 1,300 subjects contributed by 6 global collaborators. Nearly every sample came with metadata listing a de-identified subject ID, COVID-19 status, age in years and sex. Where HLA class I and class II types were available, the types were taken from metadata supplied by the sample provider, not from assay-based typing.

The paper as a whole reports these results and caveats: The quantity of clinical and demographic metadata differed by source and by participant and was supplied without curation.

From the germline V gene, CDR1 is SNHLY and CDR2 is FYNNEI. Reading from cysteine to phenylalanine, the CDR3 counts 14 amino acids. The sequence is cut down to CDR3 DNA, 42 bases in frame from base 1. V is cut back by 8 bases and J by 2 bases, with 6 bases in the junction unmatched. The immunoSEQ Assay, a bias-controlled multiplex PCR, was used to amplify TCRbeta CDR3 regions from genomic DNA. Regarding the original processing steps: Nucleated cell counts per sample were estimated from amplification of reference gene primers within the assay. To quantify the absolute abundance of each unique TCRbeta CDR3 rearrangement, sequence reads were collapsed and filtered. For each sample, productive Simpson clonality was calculated by taking the square root of Simpson's diversity index across productive rearrangements. TCRdb obtained this table from immuneACCESS and retained in-frame rearrangements with V and J assigned. These tables miss some clones; where compared with another copy, unresolved V genes account for less than half of the shortfall, and the remainder is unexplained. V and J calls and clone size are as listed in that table; D and trimming were resolved from the DNA. The sample profile shows about 270,000 clones; about 82% of them were found once. The ten largest clones add up to approximately 5% of the sample.

This clone turned up a few times. Its antigen has not been determined. Base qualities were left out, and no much larger clone turns up one base away. One collaborating source in Seattle enrolled patients while the patients were actively infected and followed the patients over time throughout the course of disease. Whole blood was collected in K2EDTA tubes by collaborating institutions according to the institutions' own protocols. For TCRbeta analysis, collaborator samples were shipped as frozen whole blood, as isolated PBMCs, or as DNA extracted from either sample type. The sample was peripheral blood. The V gene is TRBV2 and the J gene is TRBJ1-1; 9 bases in the middle match TRBD1. This TCR was sampled from an elderly woman with COVID-19, enrolled during active disease. The CDR3 has the sequence CASARTGVNTEAFF. Here is the DNA: TGTGCCAGCGCACGGACAGGGGTCAACACTGAAGCTTTCTTT.